A selection of T cell receptor beta chains follows, all from one sample in a study of cytomegalovirus exposure and HLA in healthy donors. Sequenced by immunoSEQ multiplex PCR; TCRdb stores in-frame clones only, minus some. The sample includes roughly 60,000 clones, 85% to 95% of them seen just once. Sequencing was done on a sample of PBMCs. The receptors were gathered from a man between 18 and 35 years old in good health and CMV-seronegative. CDR3s include the opening cysteine and the closing phenylalanine or tryptophan. The D gene is left open where the match is weak. Expanded clones are given a class, and other clones once, few, many or no size at all.

v_call	j_call	d_call	clone_size	cdr3_aa	cdr3_nt
TRBV9	TRBJ2-1	TRBD2	NA	CASSTSGRANNEQFF	TGTGCCAGCAGCACTAGCGGGAGGGCCAACAATGAGCAGTTCTTC
TRBV5-6	TRBJ1-1	TRBD1	NA	CASRDWTGNTEAFF	TGTGCCAGCAGGGACTGGACAGGGAACACTGAAGCTTTCTTT
TRBV6-1	TRBJ2-2	NA	NA	CASRAEPNTGELFF	TGTGCCAGCAGAGCGGAGCCGAACACCGGGGAGCTGTTTTTT
TRBV19	TRBJ1-2	NA	NA	CASSPLRELVGYTF	TGTGCCAGTAGCCCCCTGAGGGAGTTGGTTGGCTACACCTTC
TRBV27	TRBJ2-1	NA	NA	CASSLSPSNEQFF	TGTGCCAGCAGTTTATCCCCCAGCAATGAGCAGTTCTTC
TRBV6-4	TRBJ2-7	TRBD1	NA	CASSEATGEEQYF	TGTGCCAGCAGTGAAGCGACAGGGGAAGAGCAGTACTTC
TRBV9	TRBJ2-1	NA	once	CASSVESAQFHGQFF	TGTGCCAGCAGCGTAGAAAGCGCCCAATTCCATGGGCAGTTCTTC
TRBV28	TRBJ1-2	NA	NA	CASSSSNYGYTF	TGTGCCAGCAGTTCCTCGAACTATGGCTACACCTTC
TRBV7-2	TRBJ2-7	NA	NA	CASSLVGDYEQYF	TGTGCCAGCAGCTTAGTCGGAGACTACGAGCAGTACTTC
TRBV5-1	TRBJ2-5	TRBD2	NA	CASSLASGSDQETQYF	TGCGCCAGCAGCTTGGCTAGCGGCTCCGACCAAGAGACCCAGTACTTC
TRBV11-2	TRBJ2-7	NA	NA	CASSFGLETGAEQYF	TGTGCCAGCAGCTTCGGACTAGAGACAGGGGCCGAGCAGTACTTC
TRBV7-9	TRBJ2-2	NA	NA	CASSPAGNTGELFF	TGTGCCAGCAGCCCGGCGGGGAACACCGGGGAGCTGTTTTTT
TRBV11-2	TRBJ2-7	NA	NA	CASSFGSLPYEQYF	TGTGCCAGCAGCTTTGGTAGCTTACCCTACGAGCAGTACTTC
TRBV4-3	TRBJ1-2	NA	NA	CASSRETGTNYGYTF	TGCGCCAGCAGCCGGGAGACCGGGACAAACTATGGCTACACCTTC
TRBV2	TRBJ2-5	TRBD2	once	CASSFWVGGKETQYF	TGTGCCAGCAGTTTCTGGGTGGGGGGGAAGGAGACCCAGTACTTC
TRBV30	TRBJ1-2	NA	NA	CAWSSGGWLGSGYTF	TGTGCCTGGAGTAGTGGAGGTTGGCTGGGTAGTGGCTACACCTTC
TRBV5-4	TRBJ2-2	TRBD1	NA	CASSFVLPSTGGPTGELFF	TGTGCCAGCAGCTTCGTCCTCCCTTCGACAGGGGGCCCCACCGGGGAGCTGTTTTTT
TRBV6-4	TRBJ2-1	NA	NA	CASSEVGAGHNEQFF	TGTGCCAGCAGTGAAGTCGGAGCGGGCCACAATGAGCAGTTCTTC
TRBV28	TRBJ2-7	TRBD2	NA	CASSWAGTSGYYSYEQYF	TGTGCCAGCAGTTGGGCCGGGACTAGCGGCTATTACTCCTACGAGCAGTACTTC
TRBV19	TRBJ1-1	TRBD1	NA	CASGGTGEMNTEAFF	TGTGCCAGTGGGGGGACAGGGGAGATGAACACTGAAGCTTTCTTT
TRBV10-1	TRBJ1-1	TRBD1	NA	CASTPGTGGEAFF	TGCGCCAGCACCCCCGGGACAGGGGGAGAAGCTTTCTTT
TRBV15	TRBJ1-1	NA	NA	CATSSGGYTEAFF	TGTGCCACCAGCAGCGGGGGGTACACTGAAGCTTTCTTT
TRBV28	TRBJ1-1	NA	NA	CASSQMRGMNTEAFF	TGTGCCAGCAGTCAGATGAGGGGGATGAACACTGAAGCTTTCTTT
TRBV29-1	TRBJ1-4	NA	once	CSVSAGTIREKLFF	TGCAGCGTGAGCGCCGGGACAATCAGGGAAAAACTGTTTTTT
TRBV27	TRBJ1-2	TRBD1	NA	CASRGTAQYGYTF	TGTGCCAGCAGAGGGACAGCCCAGTATGGCTACACCTTC